A selection of T cell receptor beta chains follows, all from one sample in a study of cytomegalovirus exposure and HLA in healthy donors. The assay was immunoSEQ multiplex PCR, and TCRdb's table has in-frame clones only and misses some. The table lists 60,000 or so clones, roughly 90% of them singletons. The sequenced material came from PBMCs. The source is a man younger than 40 in good health and CMV-seropositive. Both conserved end residues are part of each CDR3. The D gene is left open where the match is weak. Clone size appears in some rows only: once, few, many, or a class for an expanded clone.

-,-,TRBJ2-1,TRBV29-1,TGCAGCGCTTGGGGGGATGAGCAGTTCTTC,CSAWGDEQFF
-,TRBD1,TRBJ2-4,TRBV28,TGTGCCAGCAGTCGCGGGACAGGGAATTTAAACATTCAGTACTTC,CASSRGTGNLNIQYF
-,TRBD1,TRBJ1-3,TRBV2,TGTGCCAGCAGTGAAGCTCCCAGGGGGGCTGGAAACACCATATATTTT,CASSEAPRGAGNTIYF
-,TRBD1,TRBJ1-4,TRBV4-1,TGCGCCAGCAGCCAAGATAGTGGGACAGAACTTGAAAAACTGTTTTTT,CASSQDSGTELEKLFF
-,-,TRBJ2-2,TRBV6-4,TGTGCCAGCAGTACCAGCGGACTCGCGAACACCGGGGAGCTGTTTTTT,CASSTSGLANTGELFF
-,TRBD1,TRBJ1-2,TRBV30,TGTGCCTGGACAGGGGGCCCCTATGGCTACACCTTC,CAWTGGPYGYTF
once,TRBD1,TRBJ1-1,TRBV29-1,TGCAGCGTTGGGAGACAGGGGGACACTGAAGCTTTCTTT,CSVGRQGDTEAFF
-,TRBD1,TRBJ1-2,TRBV28,TGTGCCAGCAGATGGACAGGGGAAAGAGTCTCTGGCTACACCTTC,CASRWTGERVSGYTF
-,TRBD1,TRBJ1-4,TRBV6-1,TGTGCCAGCAGGGGACAGGGGGGGGAAAAACTGTTTTTT,CASRGQGGEKLFF
-,TRBD2,TRBJ2-1,TRBV7-9,TGTTCCAGCAGCTTAATTATTAGCGGGACCATCTACAATGAGCAGTTCTTC,CSSSLIISGTIYNEQFF
-,-,TRBJ2-5,TRBV29-1,TGCAGCGTTGATTCTGTAGGAGTCGGAGAGACCCAGTACTTC,CSVDSVGVGETQYF
-,-,TRBJ1-4,TRBV28,TGTGCCAGCAGTCTTGCAGGGGTTGGGAATGAAAAACTGTTTTTT,CASSLAGVGNEKLFF
-,-,TRBJ1-1,TRBV7-8,TGTGCCAGCAGCTTAGCGCGTTATAATCTGAACACTGAAGCTTTCTTT,CASSLARYNLNTEAFF